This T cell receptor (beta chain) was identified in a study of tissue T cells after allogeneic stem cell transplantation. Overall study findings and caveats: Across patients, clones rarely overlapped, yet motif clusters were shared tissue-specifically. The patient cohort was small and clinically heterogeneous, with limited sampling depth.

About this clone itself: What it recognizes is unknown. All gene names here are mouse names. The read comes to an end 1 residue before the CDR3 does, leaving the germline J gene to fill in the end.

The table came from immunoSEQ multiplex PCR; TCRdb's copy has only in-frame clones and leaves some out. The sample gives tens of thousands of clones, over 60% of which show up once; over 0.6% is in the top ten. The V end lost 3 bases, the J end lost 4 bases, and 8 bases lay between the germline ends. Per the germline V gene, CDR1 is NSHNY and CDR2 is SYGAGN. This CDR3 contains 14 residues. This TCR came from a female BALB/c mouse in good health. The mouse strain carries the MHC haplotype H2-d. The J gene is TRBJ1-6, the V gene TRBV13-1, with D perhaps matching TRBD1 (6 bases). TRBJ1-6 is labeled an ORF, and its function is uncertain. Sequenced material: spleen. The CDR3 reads CASSVGQYNSPLYF. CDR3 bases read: TGTGCCAGCAGTGTAGGACAGTATAATTCGCCCCTCTAC.